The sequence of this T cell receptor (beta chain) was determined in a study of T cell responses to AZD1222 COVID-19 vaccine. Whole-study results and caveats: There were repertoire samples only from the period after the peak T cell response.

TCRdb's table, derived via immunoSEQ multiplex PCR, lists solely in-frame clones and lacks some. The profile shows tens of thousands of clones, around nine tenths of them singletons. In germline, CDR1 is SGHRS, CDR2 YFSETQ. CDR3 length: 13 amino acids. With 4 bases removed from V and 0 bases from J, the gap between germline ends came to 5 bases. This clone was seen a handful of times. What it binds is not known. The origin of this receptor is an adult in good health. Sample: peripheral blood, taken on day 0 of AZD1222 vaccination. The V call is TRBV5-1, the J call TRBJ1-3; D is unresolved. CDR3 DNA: TGCGCCAGCAGCCCAGGCTCTGGAAACACCATATATTTT. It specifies CASSPGSGNTIYF.